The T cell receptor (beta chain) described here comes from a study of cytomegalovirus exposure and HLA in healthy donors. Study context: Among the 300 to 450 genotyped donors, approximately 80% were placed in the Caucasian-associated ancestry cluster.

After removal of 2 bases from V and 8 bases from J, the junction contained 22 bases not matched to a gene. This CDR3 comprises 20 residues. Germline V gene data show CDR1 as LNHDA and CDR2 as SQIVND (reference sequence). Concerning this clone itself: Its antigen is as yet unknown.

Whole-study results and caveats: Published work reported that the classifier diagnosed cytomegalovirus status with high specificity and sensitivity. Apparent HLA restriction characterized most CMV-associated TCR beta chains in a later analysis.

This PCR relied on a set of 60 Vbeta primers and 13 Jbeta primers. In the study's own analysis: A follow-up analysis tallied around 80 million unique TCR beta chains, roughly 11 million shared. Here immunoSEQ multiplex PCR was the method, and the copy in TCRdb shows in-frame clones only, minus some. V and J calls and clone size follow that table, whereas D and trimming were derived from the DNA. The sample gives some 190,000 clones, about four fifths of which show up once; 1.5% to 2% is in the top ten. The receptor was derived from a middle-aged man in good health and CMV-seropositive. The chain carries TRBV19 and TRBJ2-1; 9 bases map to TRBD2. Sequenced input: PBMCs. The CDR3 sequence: CASSITRAGGRLAVRYEQFF. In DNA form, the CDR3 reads TGTGCCAGTAGTATAACGCGCGCAGGGGGAAGACTAGCGGTTCGTTATGAGCAGTTCTTC.